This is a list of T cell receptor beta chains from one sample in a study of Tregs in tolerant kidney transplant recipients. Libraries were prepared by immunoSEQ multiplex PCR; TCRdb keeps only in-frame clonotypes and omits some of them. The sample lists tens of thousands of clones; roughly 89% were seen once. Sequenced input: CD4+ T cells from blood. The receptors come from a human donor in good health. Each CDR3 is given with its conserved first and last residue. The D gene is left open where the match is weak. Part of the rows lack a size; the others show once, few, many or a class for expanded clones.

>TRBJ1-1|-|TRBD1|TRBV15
CATSRPTTGGPLNTEAFF
TGTGCCACCAGCAGACCTACGACAGGGGGCCCGTTGAACACTGAAGCTTTCTTT
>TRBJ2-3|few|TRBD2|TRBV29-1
CSAGTSGGNTDTQYF
TGCAGCGCTGGGACTAGCGGGGGTAACACAGATACGCAGTATTTT
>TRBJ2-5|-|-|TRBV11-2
CASTVLLGTQYF
TGTGCCAGCACGGTACTACTTGGAACCCAGTACTTC
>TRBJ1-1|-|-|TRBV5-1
CASSLLPQGTEAFF
TGCGCCAGCAGCTTGCTCCCCCAGGGCACTGAAGCTTTCTTT
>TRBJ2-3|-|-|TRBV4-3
CASSQEVTGSDTQYF
TGCGCCAGCAGCCAAGAGGTGACCGGGTCAGATACGCAGTATTTT
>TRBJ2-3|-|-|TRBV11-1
CASSLGVDEDTQYF
TGTGCCAGCAGCTTAGGGGTAGACGAAGATACGCAGTATTTT
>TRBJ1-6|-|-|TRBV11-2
CASSLLLGRSPLHF
TGTGCCAGCAGCTTGCTACTGGGACGTTCACCCCTCCACTTT
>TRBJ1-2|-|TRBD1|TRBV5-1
CASSSQPDRASGSYTF
TGCGCCAGCAGCTCCCAACCCGACAGGGCGAGTGGGAGCTACACCTTC
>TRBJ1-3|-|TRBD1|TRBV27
CASSNRQGLGNTIYF
TGTGCCAGCAGTAACCGACAGGGTCTTGGAAACACCATATATTTT
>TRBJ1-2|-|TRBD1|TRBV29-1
CSGQGDGGYTF
TGCAGCGGTCAGGGGGACGGTGGCTACACCTTC
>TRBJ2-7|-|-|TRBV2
CASRADRNYEQYF
TGTGCCAGCAGGGCCGACAGGAACTACGAGCAGTACTTC
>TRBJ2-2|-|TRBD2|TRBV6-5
CASSKRTSGSGELFF
TGTGCCAGCAGCAAAAGGACTAGCGGGTCCGGGGAGCTGTTTTTT
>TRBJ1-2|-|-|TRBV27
CASSPDRDGYGYTF
TGTGCCAGCAGTCCGGATAGGGACGGGTATGGCTACACCTTC
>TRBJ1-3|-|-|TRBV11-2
CASSLDHFYNTIYF
TGTGCCAGCAGCTTAGATCATTTTTACAACACCATATATTTT
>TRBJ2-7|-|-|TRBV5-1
CASSPLRAPRSYEQYF
TGCGCCAGCAGCCCCCTCCGGGCCCCGCGATCCTACGAGCAGTACTTC
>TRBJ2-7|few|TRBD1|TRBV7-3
CASSPWDSSNEQYF
TGTGCCAGCAGCCCCTGGGACAGCTCCAACGAGCAGTACTTC
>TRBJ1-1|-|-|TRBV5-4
CASSPAGVDTEAFF
TGTGCCAGCAGCCCGGCGGGAGTGGACACTGAAGCTTTCTTT
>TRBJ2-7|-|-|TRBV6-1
CASRVGLSAAYEQYF
TGTGCCAGCAGGGTCGGTCTATCAGCAGCCTACGAGCAGTACTTC
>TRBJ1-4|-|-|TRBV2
CASRLMDSLNEKLFF
TGTGCCAGCAGACTAATGGACAGTCTTAATGAAAAACTGTTTTTT